These 7 T cell receptor beta chains were all obtained from the same sample, sequenced in a study of T cell responses to AZD1222 COVID-19 vaccine (dated by TCRdb to the early 2020s). The meaning of the sample's time point label: baseline before first vaccination. Library preparation was by the immunoSEQ multiplex PCR assay. Sourced from immuneACCESS, this table was stored by TCRdb with only in-frame sequences that have V and J called. A share of the clones is absent; for the studies checked, an unresolved V gene accounts for under half, and the remainder has no known explanation. This sample holds 130,000 to 150,000 clones; 93% were observed only once. 1.5% to 2% of the sample goes to the ten largest clones. The material sequenced was peripheral blood, taken on day 0 of AZD1222 vaccination. These receptors were obtained from an adult in good health.

The rearrangement links TRBV20-1 to TRBJ1-2, with no clear D. The germline V gene has CDR1 DFQATT and CDR2 SNEGSKA (reference sequence). This CDR3 is 11 amino acids long. V was cut by 5 bases and J by 2 bases, with 6 bases left in between. The CDR3 DNA sequence: TGCAGTGCTGCCGACAACTATGGCTACACCTTC. It codes for CSAADNYGYTF.

The chain uses TRBV5-1 and TRBJ2-3; possible D gene TRBD2, 6 bases. Germline V gives CDR1 SGHRS, CDR2 YFSETQ. V dropped 5 bases and J dropped 4 bases, with 8 bases sitting between them. The length of the CDR3 is 12 residues. CDR3 bases: TGCGCCAGCAGGGAGGGAGCAGATACGCAGTATTTT. Translated, it gives CASREGADTQYF.

Points on this clone: Other DNA sequences in the same sample also yield this CDR3. V is TRBV6-5 and J is TRBJ2-7, with D perhaps matching TRBD1 (5 bases). Trimming shortened V by 1 base and J by 1 base, and 8 bases separated the two germline ends. CDR3 length: 14 amino acids. CDR1 is MNHEY, CDR2 SVGAGI, per germline. The CDR3 reads CASSYWGPSYEQYF. CDR3 bases: TGTGCCAGCAGTTACTGGGGCCCATCCTACGAGCAGTACTTC.

The genes are TRBV7-9 and TRBJ1-4; D remains ambiguous. The CDR3 length is 14 residues. Germline CDR1 SEHNR, CDR2 FQNEAQ (reference sequence). Deletions cut 4 bases from V and 2 bases from J, with 8 bases between. The CDR3: CASSYSGTNEKLFF. CDR3 nucleotide sequence: TGTGCCAGCAGCTATTCGGGGACTAATGAAAAACTGTTTTTT.

The chain combines TRBV6-6 with TRBJ1-4; a possible D gene is TRBD1 (5 bases). This CDR3 spans 14 amino acids. Per the germline V gene, CDR1 is MNHNY and CDR2 is SVGAGI (reference sequence). The ends were cut back, 2 bases at V and 1 base at J, with 5 bases in the middle. In DNA form, the CDR3 reads TGTGCCAGCAGTTACAGGGGAACTAATGAAAAACTGTTTTTT. Amino acids: CASSYRGTNEKLFF.

This chain links TRBV3-1 (or the pseudogene TRBV3-2) with TRBJ2-2; no firm D call. This CDR3 comprises 13 residues. The germline gives CDR1 LGHDT, CDR2 YNNKEL (reference sequence). Trimming took 2 bases from V and 1 from J, leaving 2 bases between them. CDR3 sequence: CASSQMNTGELFF. Written as DNA, the CDR3 is TGTGCCAGCAGCCAAATGAACACCGGGGAGCTGTTTTTT.

The chain uses TRBV5-1 and TRBJ1-1; D unclear. The germline gives CDR1 SGHRS, CDR2 YFSETQ. The CDR3 contains 14 residues. V gave up 2 bases and J gave up 6 bases, with 14 bases separating them. Here the CDR3 reads CASSFGVSVAEAFF. The CDR3 DNA is TGCGCCAGCAGCTTCGGCGTATCGGTCGCTGAAGCTTTCTTT.